Listed below are T cell receptor beta chains from one sample, sequenced in a study of blood T cell repertoires in COVID-19. Profiled with immunoSEQ multiplex PCR; TCRdb holds only in-frame clones, not every one. The table shows 150,000 to 200,000 clones, with around 80% occurring only once. Sequencing used PBMCs or T cells enriched from blood (not recorded which). These receptors were taken from a woman between 45 and 60 years old who had recovered from COVID-19. Each CDR3 is given with its conserved first and last residue. D genes are given only for firm matches. The size entry is marked missing in some rows and otherwise reads once, few, many or a size class.

j_call: TRBJ1-5
clone_size: -
v_call: TRBV28
cdr3_length: 14
d_call: -
cdr3_aa: CASSLPQRRQPQHF
cdr3_nt: TGTGCCAGCAGTTTACCCCAAAGGAGGCAGCCCCAGCATTTT

j_call: TRBJ1-1
clone_size: -
v_call: TRBV3-1/TRBV3-2
cdr3_length: 16
d_call: TRBD1
cdr3_aa: CASSQVPGQRDTEAFF
cdr3_nt: TGTGCCAGCAGCCAAGTGCCGGGACAGCGTGATACTGAAGCTTTCTTT

j_call: TRBJ2-7
clone_size: -
v_call: TRBV10-3
cdr3_length: 14
d_call: -
cdr3_aa: CATEPVGGSYEQYF
cdr3_nt: TGTGCCACCGAACCGGTGGGGGGCTCCTACGAGCAGTACTTC

j_call: TRBJ1-3
clone_size: -
v_call: TRBV7-8
cdr3_length: 13
d_call: TRBD1
cdr3_aa: CASSLTGEDTIYF
cdr3_nt: TGTGCCAGCAGCTTGACAGGGGAGGACACCATATATTTT

j_call: TRBJ2-7
clone_size: once
v_call: TRBV12-3/TRBV12-4
cdr3_length: 11
d_call: TRBD1
cdr3_aa: CASSPTGRQYF
cdr3_nt: TGTGCCAGCAGTCCGACAGGGAGGCAGTACTTC

j_call: TRBJ1-1
clone_size: -
v_call: TRBV5-1
cdr3_length: 12
d_call: -
cdr3_aa: CASSVIGTEAFF
cdr3_nt: TGCGCCAGCAGCGTAATCGGCACTGAAGCTTTCTTT

j_call: TRBJ2-7
clone_size: once
v_call: TRBV4-1
cdr3_length: 15
d_call: TRBD1
cdr3_aa: CASSPTGGLFDEQYF
cdr3_nt: TGCGCCAGCAGCCCGACAGGGGGCTTGTTCGACGAGCAGTACTTC

j_call: TRBJ1-1
clone_size: -
v_call: TRBV11-2
cdr3_length: 14
d_call: TRBD1
cdr3_aa: CASSFNRGNTEAFF
cdr3_nt: TGTGCCAGCAGCTTTAACAGGGGTAACACTGAAGCTTTCTTT

j_call: TRBJ1-1
clone_size: -
v_call: TRBV2
cdr3_length: 14
d_call: TRBD1
cdr3_aa: CASSAQGARTEAFF
cdr3_nt: TGTGCCAGCAGCGCCCAGGGGGCGAGGACTGAAGCTTTCTTT

j_call: TRBJ2-1
clone_size: -
v_call: TRBV30
cdr3_length: 16
d_call: TRBD2
cdr3_aa: CAWSSWTSGSYNEQFF
cdr3_nt: TGTGCCTGGAGTTCCTGGACTAGCGGGAGTTATAATGAGCAGTTCTTC

j_call: TRBJ1-5
clone_size: -
v_call: TRBV19
cdr3_length: 12
d_call: -
cdr3_aa: CASDLGNQPQHF
cdr3_nt: TGTGCCAGTGACCTAGGCAATCAGCCCCAGCATTTT

j_call: TRBJ1-1
clone_size: -
v_call: TRBV6-5
cdr3_length: 14
d_call: -
cdr3_aa: CASSRNGFNTEAFF
cdr3_nt: TGTGCCAGCAGCAGGAATGGGTTCAACACTGAAGCTTTCTTT

j_call: TRBJ2-1
clone_size: -
v_call: TRBV4-3
cdr3_length: 17
d_call: -
cdr3_aa: CASSQESEGTHYNEQFF
cdr3_nt: TGCGCCAGCAGCCAAGAAAGCGAGGGGACTCACTACAATGAGCAGTTCTTC

j_call: TRBJ1-2
clone_size: -
v_call: TRBV27
cdr3_length: 17
d_call: TRBD1
cdr3_aa: CASSSRTGGGQIYGYTF
cdr3_nt: TGTGCCAGCAGTTCCCGGACAGGCGGGGGGCAAATCTATGGCTACACCTTC

j_call: TRBJ1-5
clone_size: -
v_call: TRBV7-2
cdr3_length: 15
d_call: -
cdr3_aa: CASSPPGGLSQPQHF
cdr3_nt: TGTGCCAGCAGCCCTCCCGGGGGGCTTAGTCAGCCCCAGCATTTT

j_call: TRBJ2-1
clone_size: -
v_call: TRBV14
cdr3_length: 17
d_call: -
cdr3_aa: CASSLHRVLSSYNEQFF
cdr3_nt: TGTGCCAGCAGCCTACACAGGGTATTAAGCTCCTACAATGAGCAGTTCTTC

j_call: TRBJ1-4
clone_size: -
v_call: TRBV5-1
cdr3_length: 16
d_call: -
cdr3_aa: CASSLTTDLTNEKLFF
cdr3_nt: TGCGCCAGCAGCTTGACGACAGACTTAACTAATGAAAAACTGTTTTTT

j_call: TRBJ1-3
clone_size: -
v_call: TRBV2
cdr3_length: 18
d_call: -
cdr3_aa: CASTPTQRTAGGGNTIYF
cdr3_nt: TGTGCCAGCACACCCACACAAAGGACAGCTGGTGGAGGAAACACCATATATTTT

j_call: TRBJ2-4
clone_size: -
v_call: TRBV7-8
cdr3_length: 16
d_call: -
cdr3_aa: CASSLGGSIAKNIQYF
cdr3_nt: TGTGCCAGCAGCTTAGGGGGCAGCATAGCCAAAAACATTCAGTACTTC

j_call: TRBJ2-4
clone_size: -
v_call: TRBV27
cdr3_length: 19
d_call: TRBD2
cdr3_aa: CASSLARTGAGGSKNIQYF
cdr3_nt: TGTGCCAGCAGTTTAGCGAGAACGGGAGCGGGAGGGTCCAAAAACATTCAGTACTTC

j_call: TRBJ2-1
clone_size: -
v_call: TRBV9
cdr3_length: 16
d_call: TRBD2
cdr3_aa: CASSGSGSFFYNEQFF
cdr3_nt: TGTGCCAGCAGCGGAAGCGGGAGTTTTTTCTACAATGAGCAGTTCTTC

j_call: TRBJ2-1
clone_size: -
v_call: TRBV11-3
cdr3_length: 16
d_call: TRBD2
cdr3_aa: CASSLSGLAEYNEQFF
cdr3_nt: TGTGCCAGCAGCTTATCGGGGCTAGCGGAATACAATGAGCAGTTCTTC

j_call: TRBJ2-2
clone_size: -
v_call: TRBV13
cdr3_length: 17
d_call: TRBD2
cdr3_aa: CASSRGGLAGDTGELFF
cdr3_nt: TGTGCCAGCAGCCGAGGGGGGCTAGCGGGAGACACCGGGGAGCTGTTTTTT

j_call: TRBJ2-1
clone_size: -
v_call: TRBV27
cdr3_length: 15
d_call: TRBD1
cdr3_aa: CASKVRDRGINEQFF
cdr3_nt: TGTGCCAGCAAAGTTAGGGACAGGGGAATAAATGAGCAGTTCTTC

j_call: TRBJ2-4
clone_size: -
v_call: TRBV7-8
cdr3_length: 15
d_call: TRBD2
cdr3_aa: CASSRLAGGGNIQYF
cdr3_nt: TGTGCCAGCAGCCGACTAGCGGGAGGGGGAAACATTCAGTACTTC

j_call: TRBJ1-5
clone_size: once
v_call: TRBV19
cdr3_length: 13
d_call: -
cdr3_aa: CASRLQGSQPQHF
cdr3_nt: TGTGCCAGTAGGCTCCAGGGGAGTCAGCCCCAGCATTTT

j_call: TRBJ2-7
clone_size: -
v_call: TRBV2
cdr3_length: 15
d_call: TRBD2
cdr3_aa: CASSRESSGRYEQYF
cdr3_nt: TGTGCCAGCAGTAGAGAAAGTAGCGGGAGATACGAGCAGTACTTC

j_call: TRBJ2-7
clone_size: -
v_call: TRBV19
cdr3_length: 15
d_call: TRBD2
cdr3_aa: CASSRMRGSLYEQYF
cdr3_nt: TGTGCCAGTAGCCGGATGCGCGGGAGTTTATACGAGCAGTACTTC

j_call: TRBJ2-2
clone_size: -
v_call: TRBV11-3
cdr3_length: 14
d_call: -
cdr3_aa: CASRGSGGTGELFF
cdr3_nt: TGTGCCAGCAGGGGTAGCGGTGGAACCGGGGAGCTGTTTTTT